These 21 T cell receptor beta chains share one sample of origin, sequenced in a study of beta chain features in type 1 diabetes listed by TCRdb under 2018. Library method: the immunoSEQ multiplex PCR assay. The entire isolated RNA was reverse transcribed using the High Capacity cDNA Reverse Transcription Kit, and thus expressed TCRB transcripts were sequenced. The clones in this table, taken by TCRdb from immuneACCESS, are in-frame only. Not every clone is retained; where verified, under half of the shortfall comes from an unresolved V gene, and the cause of the rest is unknown. For this sample there are 300,000 or so clones; roughly 13% appear just once. The ten largest clones add up to around 0.016% of the sample. Overall study results and their limits: In all four CD4+ subsets, TCRB CDR3 length was moderately but significantly shorter in type 1 diabetes patients.

Which antigens these TCRs recognize remains unknown. Sequenced input: naive CD4+ T cells from blood. The cell subset or site label of this sample denotes: true naive CD4+ T cells. All receptors come from a woman aged 18-35 years with type 1 diabetes.

The J gene is TRBJ1-2, the V gene TRBV30; possibly TRBD1 for D (6 bases). CDR1 GTSNPN and CDR2 SVGIG come from the germline V gene (reference sequence). CDR3 length equals 12 residues. V lost 2 bases to trimming and J lost 5 bases, with 9 bases between them. CDR3 nucleotides: TGTGCCTGGAGTCCCGGACAGTATGGCTACACCTTC. Its protein is CAWSPGQYGYTF. The full variable domain, with the rest looked up from reference TRBV30 and TRBJ1-2, is SQTIHQWPATLVQPVGSPLSLECTVEGTSNPNLYWYRQAAGRGLQLLFYSVGIGQISSEVPQNLSASRPQDRQFILSSKKLLLSDSGFYLCAWSPGQYGYTFGSGTRLTVV.

This clone was counted a few times. J is TRBJ2-1 and V is TRBV19, with TRBD2 matching 7 bases. The germline V gene has CDR1 LNHDA and CDR2 SQIVND (reference sequence). Trimming cost V 4 bases and J 9 bases; bases outside gene matches: 0. The CDR3 loop spans 11 amino acids. Here the CDR3 reads CASSTSGEQFF. Written as DNA, the CDR3 is TGTGCCAGTAGTACTAGCGGTGAGCAGTTCTTC.

The rearrangement joins TRBV4-3 to TRBJ2-3; D may be TRBD2 (6 bases). V dropped 2 bases and J dropped 3 bases, with 18 bases sitting between them. Germline V lookup: CDR1 LGHNA, CDR2 YSLEER. CDR3 length equals 17 residues. CDR3 sequence (DNA): TGCGCCAGCAGCCAACAGAGAACGGGACTGGTGACAGATACGCAGTATTTT. This encodes CASSQQRTGLVTDTQYF.

This chain uses TRBV6-6 with TRBJ2-1; D is perhaps TRBD2 (6 bases). Germline values: CDR1 MNHNY, CDR2 SVGAGI (reference sequence). V was shortened by 7 bases and J by 6 bases, with 19 bases between the two germline ends. CDR3 length: 15 amino acids. CDR3 protein: CASKRSSEVPNEQFF. The CDR3 nucleotides read TGTGCCAGCAAAAGGTCTAGCGAGGTGCCCAATGAGCAGTTCTTC.

The chain uses TRBV6-5 and TRBJ2-2; 7 nucleotides align to TRBD2. Trimming removed 2 bases from V and 6 bases from J; junction bases left unmatched: 9. The germline V gene encodes CDR1 MNHEY and CDR2 SVGAGI. The CDR3 is 16 residues long. The DNA of the CDR3 is TGTGCCAGCAGTTACCGGGGAGGGAGGGTGGCCGGGGAGCTGTTTTTT. Protein sequence: CASSYRGGRVAGELFF.

The chain links TRBV7-8 to TRBJ2-5; TRBD1 aligns across 8 bases. Germline CDR1 and CDR2: SGHVS and FQNEAQ. The CDR3 contains 14 residues. Trimming removed 5 bases from V and 5 bases from J; junction bases left unmatched: 7. The CDR3 here is CASSKGQGTETQYF. The CDR3 coding sequence is TGTGCCAGCAGCAAAGGACAGGGTACCGAGACCCAGTACTTC.

A few counts support this clone. This rearrangement joins TRBV4-3 to TRBJ2-1, with D possibly TRBD2 on 6 matching bases. In germline, CDR1 is LGHNA, CDR2 YSLEER. The V gene lost 4 bases and the J gene lost 3 bases, with 10 bases spanning the gap. The CDR3 spans 14 residues. This chain's CDR3 is CASSRDGSYNEQFF. The CDR3 DNA follows: TGCGCCAGCAGCCGGGACGGGAGCTACAATGAGCAGTTCTTC.

This clone has only a few counts. The chain couples TRBV29-1 to TRBJ1-1, with TRBD1 identical over 10 bases. This CDR3 has 16 amino acids. Losses at the gene ends were 6 bases for V and 1 base for J; bases not matched to a gene: 11. Germline V gene lookup returns CDR1 SQVTM and CDR2 ANQGSEA. The CDR3 sequence: CSVLTGTGVTNTEAFF. The CDR3 DNA reads TGCAGCGTCCTCACCGGGACAGGGGTGACGAACACTGAAGCTTTCTTT.

This rearrangement joins TRBV5-1 to TRBJ2-7, with a possible D match to TRBD2 (5 bases). Germline V gene sequence: CDR1 SGHRS, CDR2 YFSETQ. V lost 4 bases and J lost 5, with 16 bases in between. The CDR3 covers 14 residues. CDR3 sequence (DNA): TGCGCCAGCAGCCCTCCGGCGCTAGCCCACGAGCAGTACTTC. Translation gives CASSPPALAHEQYF.

The V call is TRBV7-2, the J call TRBJ2-3, with TRBD2 identical over 11 bases. The CDR3 runs to 16 residues. Looked up from germline, CDR1 is SGHTA and CDR2 is FQGNSA. With V trimmed by 2 bases and J by 1 base, 2 bases remained unmatched. The CDR3 sequence: CASSLLAGGGTDTQYF. The CDR3 DNA reads as TGTGCCAGCAGCTTACTAGCGGGGGGTGGCACAGATACGCAGTATTTT.

DNA for the CDR3: TGTGCCACCAGCAGTAGCGGGAGGGCCGGGTACGAGCAGTACGTC. Translated, it gives CATSSSGRAGYEQYV. The gene calls are TRBV15 and TRBJ2-7, with 11 bases fitting TRBD2. J lost 4 bases, V lost 3 bases, and 5 bases had no gene match. This CDR3 is 15 amino acids long. Germline CDR1 and CDR2: LNHNV and YYDKDF (reference sequence).

A few counts support this clone. The same CDR3 can be traced to other DNA sequences in this sample. Written as DNA, the CDR3 is TGCGCCAGCAGCTTGGGGCTAGCGGGAGTCAATGAGCAGTTCTTC. Protein product: CASSLGLAGVNEQFF. The V gene is TRBV5-1, the J gene TRBJ2-1, with TRBD2 identical over 10 bases. J lost 6 bases, V lost 0 bases, and 3 bases had no gene match. CDR1 SGHRS and CDR2 YFSETQ come from the germline V gene. The CDR3 covers 15 residues.

The chain is built from TRBV18 and TRBJ2-1; maybe TRBD2 (5 bases). CDR3 length: 15 residues. The germline CDR1 and CDR2 sequences are KGHSH and LQKENI. Between the trimmed V and J ends, which lost 3 bases and 2 bases, there was a span of 11 bases. CDR3 nucleotides: TGTGCCAGCTCACCCCGGGATGGGGCCTACAATGAGCAGTTCTTC. This codes for CASSPRDGAYNEQFF.

This clone was observed a handful of times. This chain joins TRBV2 and TRBJ2-1; TRBD1 aligns across 12 bases. CDR3 length: 15 amino acids. With 5 bases clipped from V and 6 bases from J, the junction kept 5 bases outside the gene matches. Germline V CDR1 and CDR2: SNHLY, FYNNEI. The CDR3 nucleotides are TGTGCCAGCAGTATGCGGGACAGGGGGCCCAATGAGCAGTTCTTC. It translates to CASSMRDRGPNEQFF.

This clone was counted between two and nine times. V gene TRBV7-8 combines with J gene TRBJ2-2; D call uncertain. The CDR3 has 15 amino acids. V shed 8 bases and J shed 0 bases, with 13 bases lying between them. Germline V lookup: CDR1 SGHVS, CDR2 FQNEAQ. In DNA, the CDR3 is TGTGCCAGCTACCCTGGGCAGACGAACACCGGGGAGCTGTTTTTT. Its protein is CASYPGQTNTGELFF.

This clone was detected a few times. The chain employs TRBV7-9 and TRBJ1-5; 10 bases line up with TRBD1. J was trimmed by 8 bases and V by 3 bases; bases with no gene match: 7. The CDR3 spans 15 residues. Germline V gene lookup returns CDR1 SEHNR and CDR2 FQNEAQ (reference sequence). The CDR3 spells CASSLGQGSEEPQHF. CDR3 nucleotide sequence: TGTGCCAGCAGCTTGGGACAGGGGTCCGAGGAGCCCCAGCATTTT.

The chain carries TRBV14 and TRBJ2-2; possibly TRBD2 for D (5 bases). The germline CDR1 and CDR2 sequences are SGHDN and FVKESK. Trimming took 5 bases from V and 4 from J, leaving 14 bases between them. CDR3 length: 15 residues. CDR3 DNA: TGTGCCAGCAGCTACTACGGTCGGGGCACCGGGGAGCTGTTTTTT. The encoded protein is CASSYYGRGTGELFF.

The rearrangement joins TRBV7-2 to TRBJ2-3; D ambiguous. This CDR3 has 14 residues. Trimming pared 1 base from V and 6 bases from J, leaving 11 bases between. CDR1 and CDR2 (germline): SGHTA, FQGNSA. CDR3: CASSLVTPRDTQYF. The CDR3 DNA reads TGTGCCAGCAGCTTAGTGACCCCGCGGGATACGCAGTATTTT. Using reference TRBV7-2 and TRBJ2-3 for the parts outside the CDR3, the full variable domain is GAGVSQSPSNKVTEKGKDVELRCDPISGHTALYWYRQSLGQGLEFLIYFQGNSAPDKSGLPSDRFSAERTGGSVSTLTIQRTQQEDSAVYLCASSLVTPRDTQYFGPGTRLTVL.

Only a few counts were recorded for this clone. This chain uses TRBV12-5 with TRBJ2-2; TRBD1 might be the D (6 bases). The CDR3 is 17 residues long. Germline assignment: CDR1 LGHNT and CDR2 FRNRAP. V was trimmed by 4 bases and J by 5 bases, leaving 20 bases between them. The CDR3, as DNA: TGTGCTAGTGGTTCCTACCCCGGGACAAAAACAACCGGGGAGCTGTTTTTT. It specifies CASGSYPGTKTTGELFF.

V is TRBV28 and J is TRBJ1-1; perhaps TRBD1 as D (6 bases). Germline V gene lookup returns CDR1 MDHEN and CDR2 SYDVKM. Trimming pared 7 bases from V and 1 base from J, leaving 16 bases between. The CDR3 spans 15 residues. The CDR3 DNA reads TGTGCCAGCAATACCCCGACAGGCTGGAACACTGAAGCTTTCTTT. It encodes CASNTPTGWNTEAFF.

This chain connects TRBV6-6 to TRBJ1-1; maybe TRBD1 (5 bases). The V gene's germline CDR1 is MNHNY and CDR2 SVGAGI (reference sequence). The V end was cut by 7 bases, the J end by 3 bases, with 12 bases between. The CDR3 runs 13 residues. The CDR3 DNA reads as TGTGCCAGCAAAAGCAGGGTTGACACTGAAGCTTTCTTT. It codes for CASKSRVDTEAFF.